These T cell receptor beta chains were read from a single sample in a study of blood T cell repertoires in COVID-19. Some clones are missing from TCRdb's copy, which holds only in-frame ones; the method was immunoSEQ multiplex PCR. This sample has about 180,000 clones, with 80% found just once. The sample consisted of PBMCs or T cells enriched from blood (not recorded which). The origin of the receptors is a man in his 60s who had been exposed to COVID-19. CDR3s include the opening cysteine and the closing phenylalanine or tryptophan. D genes are given only for firm matches. Some rows mark clone size as missing; the rest say once, few, many or name a class of expanded clone.

j_call | clone_size | v_call | d_call | cdr3_aa | cdr3_nt
TRBJ1-1 | NA | TRBV28 | NA | CASRGGRLIAEAFF | TGTGCCAGCAGGGGGGGACGTCTTATCGCTGAAGCTTTCTTT
TRBJ2-2 | NA | TRBV27 | NA | CASSYQGIPSGELFF | TGTGCCAGCAGTTATCAGGGTATCCCATCCGGGGAGCTGTTTTTT
TRBJ2-7 | few | TRBV6-1 | TRBD1 | CASSEQGANEQYF | TGTGCCAGCAGTGAACAGGGGGCCAACGAGCAGTACTTC
TRBJ2-3 | NA | TRBV4-3 | NA | CASSLSDRDTDTQYF | TGCGCCAGCAGCCTATCCGACAGAGACACAGATACGCAGTATTTT
TRBJ1-1 | once | TRBV6-5 | NA | CASRTGQNTEAFF | TGTGCCAGCCGAACAGGGCAGAACACTGAAGCTTTCTTT
TRBJ2-2 | NA | TRBV19 | TRBD2 | CASRLAGTGELFF | TGTGCCAGCAGACTAGCGGGAACCGGGGAGCTGTTTTTT
TRBJ2-1 | NA | TRBV9 | TRBD1 | CASSAMTGTALSPNEQFF | TGTGCCAGCAGCGCCATGACAGGGACCGCCCTTTCCCCCAATGAGCAGTTCTTC
TRBJ2-3 | NA | TRBV7-3 | TRBD1 | CASAEQGLADTQYF | TGTGCCAGCGCGGAACAGGGGTTAGCAGATACGCAGTATTTT
TRBJ2-6 | NA | TRBV5-6 | TRBD1 | CASSFRGTGANVLTF | TGTGCCAGCAGCTTCAGGGGGACTGGGGCCAACGTCCTGACTTTC
TRBJ2-2 | NA | TRBV28 | NA | CASSPQGAGELFF | TGTGCCAGCAGTCCCCAGGGTGCCGGGGAGCTGTTTTTT